What follows describes a single TCR beta chain. The sample is drawn from a study of blood T cell repertoires in COVID-19. Overall study context: COVID-19 samples from acute and convalescent phases originated in the United States, Italy and Spain. PBMCs, B-cell-depleted T cells, or T cells provided the cDNA or gDNA that made up the material.

The CDR3 covers 14 residues. V gave up 8 bases and J gave up 3 bases, with 15 bases separating them. Germline CDR1 MNHEY, CDR2 SVGAGI. As originally analysed: Reference gene primer amplification gave nucleated cell count estimates. The table came from immunoSEQ multiplex PCR; TCRdb's copy has only in-frame clones and leaves some out. V and J calls and clone size come straight from that table; D and trimming were deduced from the DNA. The sample yields 60,000 to 65,000 clones, 90% seen once. Sequencing input: peripheral blood. This sequence originates from a woman over 75 with active COVID-19. The V call is TRBV6-5, the J call TRBJ2-3; tentative D call: TRBD2 (5 bases). CDR3 DNA sequence: TGTGCCAGCTGGCTAGCCGAGAAGACAGATACGCAGTATTTT. As protein: CASWLAEKTDTQYF.